The 29 T cell receptor beta chains in this list originate from one sample, sequenced in a study of early T cells in non-severe SARS-CoV-2 infection. TCRdb re-analysed the 5' RACE reads in MiXCR, keeping a single row per CDR3 protein. Of approximately 65,000 distinct CDR3 sequences listed, roughly 15% are singletons. What was sequenced was whole blood. Source of these receptors: an adult who was a healthcare worker with PCR-confirmed SARS-CoV-2 infection or an uninfected control (not recorded which).

This clonotype was detected ten times or more. The chain links TRBV29-1 to TRBJ1-3; D is unclear. Germline values: CDR1 SQVTM, CDR2 ANQGSEA. The CDR3 runs 13 residues. Trimming removed 7 bases at V and 2 bases at J, with 12 bases between. The CDR3 sequence: CSASWRAGNTIYF. The CDR3 nucleotides are TGCAGCGCCAGCTGGAGAGCTGGAAACACCATATATTTT.

This clonotype was found a few times. The chain joins TRBV6-6 to TRBJ2-5; D is possibly TRBD2 (6 bases). V was pared by 6 bases and J by 9 bases, with 29 bases between. This CDR3 contains 17 residues. Per the germline V gene, CDR1 is MNHNY and CDR2 is SVGAGI (reference sequence). CDR3 DNA sequence: TGTGCCAGCAGCCGCACTCCCGGGACTCCAAACATGGGGGCCCAGTACTTC. This encodes CASSRTPGTPNMGAQYF.

This clonotype turned up a few times. The chain carries TRBV11-2 and TRBJ2-5; possibly TRBD1 or TRBD2 for D (5 bases each). CDR3 length: 14 residues. The germline V and J ends were trimmed by 6 bases and 4 bases, with 15 bases remaining between them. Germline lookup yields CDR1 SGHAT and CDR2 FQNNGV. The CDR3 protein is CASRRPGRGETQYF. As DNA, the CDR3 is TGTGCCAGCAGACGCCCGGGACGGGGAGAGACCCAGTACTTC.

The rearrangement uses TRBV5-4 and TRBJ1-4; D gene ambiguous. This CDR3 region has 12 residues. Germline lookup yields CDR1 SGHNT and CDR2 YYREEE (reference sequence). The V end was cut by 2 bases, the J end by 4 bases, with 3 bases between. The CDR3 DNA reads as TGTGCCAGCAGCTTCCATAATGAAAAACTGTTTTTT. It yields the protein CASSFHNEKLFF.

V usage is TRBV9 and J usage is TRBJ1-6; 8 bases map to TRBD1. Per germline, CDR1 SGDLS and CDR2 YYNGEE. The CDR3 totals 13 residues. V shed 4 bases, J shed 10 bases, and the junction held 4 bases outside the gene matches. Here the CDR3 reads CASSFRTGSPLHF. Here the CDR3 DNA reads TGTGCCAGCAGCTTTCGGACAGGGTCACCCCTCCACTTT. Full variable domain (outside the CDR3, taken from reference TRBV9 and TRBJ1-6): DSGVTQTPKHLITATGQRVTLRCSPRSGDLSVYWYQQSLDQGLQFLIQYYNGEERAKGNILERFSAQQFPDLHSELNLSSLELGDSALYFCASSFRTGSPLHFGNGTRLTVT.

The chain employs TRBV20-1 and TRBJ2-5, with 7 bases aligning to TRBD1. CDR3 length equals 15 residues. Unmatched junction bases numbered 5, after V lost 0 bases and J lost 1 base. Germline CDR1 and CDR2: DFQATT and SNEGSKA (reference sequence). The CDR3 nucleotides are TGCAGTGCTAGAGACGGGACAGTCATCCAAGAGACCCAGTACTTC. Its protein product is CSARDGTVIQETQYF.

The chain carries TRBV7-2 and TRBJ1-4, with TRBD1 as a possible D gene (6 bases). The CDR3 is 14 amino acids. Trimming stripped 5 bases from V and 8 bases from J, with 15 bases between. Germline values: CDR1 SGHTA, CDR2 FQGNSA. CDR3: CASSTGPRREKLFF. The CDR3 DNA sequence: TGTGCCAGCAGCACAGGGCCCCGCCGGGAAAAACTGTTTTTT.

This clonotype came up a few times. This chain joins TRBV12-5 and TRBJ2-1; no clear D gene. This CDR3 comprises 15 residues. Germline V CDR1 and CDR2: LGHNT, FRNRAP. Trimming removed 2 bases from V and 2 bases from J, with 10 bases in between. The CDR3 sequence is CASGLPPGPYNEQFF. The CDR3 nucleotides read TGTGCTAGTGGTTTGCCTCCCGGCCCCTACAATGAGCAGTTCTTC.

This clonotype has more than one count but fewer than ten. The chain joins TRBV6-6 to TRBJ2-5; D perhaps matches TRBD1 (6 bases). The V end lost 4 bases, the J end lost 2 bases, and 11 bases lay between the germline ends. Germline V gene lookup returns CDR1 MNHNY and CDR2 SVGAGI (reference sequence). This CDR3 has 14 residues. CDR3 region: CASSSRRGQETQYF. Written as DNA, the CDR3 is TGTGCCAGCAGTTCCCGAAGGGGGCAAGAGACCCAGTACTTC.

The table lists this clonotype with many counts. V is TRBV29-1 and J is TRBJ1-2; weak D call: TRBD1 (5 bases). This CDR3 spans 15 amino acids. In germline, CDR1 is SQVTM, CDR2 ANQGSEA. Trimming removed 1 base at V and 13 bases at J, with 25 bases between. The CDR3 is CSVEALGAGPFGGTF. CDR3 in DNA: TGCAGCGTTGAAGCGTTGGGAGCAGGGCCCTTTGGTGGCACCTTC.

This clonotype appeared many times. The rearrangement uses TRBV7-9 and TRBJ1-4, with D hard to call. This CDR3 has 14 amino acids. Germline V gives CDR1 SEHNR, CDR2 FQNEAQ (reference sequence). V dropped 2 bases and J dropped 7 bases, with 11 bases sitting between them. Here the CDR3 DNA reads TGTGCCAGCAGCTTATACGGGCCCGGTGAAAAACTGTTTTTT. Protein sequence: CASSLYGPGEKLFF.

J is TRBJ1-3 and V is TRBV12-3 or TRBV12-4, with 7 positions matching TRBD1. The CDR3 covers 13 residues. The ends lost 5 bases at V and 7 bases at J; junction bases unmatched: 5. CDR3 sequence (DNA): TGTGCCAGCAGTGTAGGGACAGCGAACACCATATATTTT. It translates to CASSVGTANTIYF.

This clonotype was seen ten or more times. For the CDR3, the DNA is TGTGCCAGCTCACCACGCCAGGGGGTTGGGCCCCAGCATTTT. As protein: CASSPRQGVGPQHF. The chain recombines TRBV18 with TRBJ1-5, with 7 nucleotides matching TRBD1. CDR3 length equals 14 residues. The V and J ends lost 1 base and 9 bases, in that order; junction bases with no gene match: 6. Germline V gives CDR1 KGHSH, CDR2 LQKENI.

The rearrangement joins TRBV5-6 to TRBJ1-2; D is unclear. CDR3 length: 14 residues. Per the germline V gene, CDR1 is SGHDT and CDR2 is YYEEEE. Between the trimmed V and J ends, which lost 0 bases and 2 bases, there was a span of 8 bases. CDR3 coding DNA: TGTGCCAGCAGCTTGGCCTTTGCGAACTATGGCTACACCTTC. Its protein is CASSLAFANYGYTF. The complete variable domain, with remaining parts taken from reference TRBV5-6 and TRBJ1-2, reads DAGVTQSPTHLIKTRGQQVTLRCSPKSGHDTVSWYQQALGQGPQFIFQYYEEEERQRGNFPDRFSGHQFPNYSSELNVNALLLGDSALYLCASSLAFANYGYTFGSGTRLTVV.

The chain links TRBV15 to TRBJ2-1; D may be TRBD1 or TRBD2 (5 bases each). CDR1 and CDR2 (germline): LNHNV, YYDKDF (reference sequence). The CDR3 is 13 amino acids. Trimming took 5 bases from V and 9 from J, leaving 14 bases between them. The CDR3 reads CATSQAVGGEQFF. Here the CDR3 DNA reads TGTGCCACCAGCCAGGCGGTTGGGGGTGAGCAGTTCTTC.

The table lists this clonotype with a few counts. This sequence joins TRBV28 and TRBJ2-3; D is undetermined. Trimming stripped 3 bases from V and 9 bases from J, with 13 bases between. Germline CDR1 MDHEN, CDR2 SYDVKM. The CDR3 runs to 13 residues. This CDR3 is CASSFSATLTQYF. In DNA form, the CDR3 reads TGTGCCAGCAGTTTCAGTGCAACCCTCACGCAGTATTTT.

This clonotype was picked up many times. This chain joins TRBV4-2 and TRBJ1-1; 8 positions match TRBD1. From germline, CDR1 is LGHNA and CDR2 YNFKEQ. The V and J ends lost 1 base and 2 bases, in that order; junction bases with no gene match: 9. The CDR3 totals 17 residues. The CDR3 DNA reads as TGTGCCAGCAGCCAAGGTGGGCAGGGGGCAGGCAACACTGAAGCTTTCTTT. It codes for CASSQGGQGAGNTEAFF.

Note on this clonotype: Its ends do not fully match the called genes, so a read error is possible. The chain combines TRBV6-1 with TRBJ1-1, with 7 bases aligning to TRBD1. CDR3 length: 14 amino acids. Germline values: CDR1 MNHNS, CDR2 SASEGT. The CDR3, as DNA: TGTGCCAGCAGCGAAGACAGGGTGCACACTGAAGCTTTCTTT. It codes for CASSEDRVHTEAFF.

J is TRBJ2-5 and V is TRBV28; 12 bases line up with TRBD2. Germline V gene lookup returns CDR1 MDHEN and CDR2 SYDVKM. CDR3 length: 13 residues. The ends lost 10 bases at V and 5 bases at J; junction bases unmatched: 5. CDR3 sequence reads: CATRTSGAETQYF. In nucleotides, the CDR3 is TGTGCCACCAGGACTAGCGGGGCGGAGACCCAGTACTTC.

This clonotype turned up a few times. J is TRBJ2-5 and V is TRBV2; D gene ambiguous. The germline gives CDR1 SNHLY, CDR2 FYNNEI. The V and J ends lost 8 bases and 1 base respectively, with 11 bases between them. This CDR3 contains 13 residues. The CDR3 bases are TGTGCCAGCGGTCTGGCAGCCCAAGAGACCCAGTACTTC. Encoded protein: CASGLAAQETQYF.

The table lists this clonotype with many counts. The J gene is TRBJ2-1, the V gene TRBV6-6; TRBD1 agrees at 8 bases. With V trimmed by 0 bases and J by 4 bases, 8 bases remained unmatched. This CDR3 is 17 amino acids long. Germline V gene sequence: CDR1 MNHNY, CDR2 SVGAGI (reference sequence). The chain's CDR3 is CASSYSGTGGVYNEQFF. CDR3 nucleotide sequence: TGTGCCAGCAGTTACTCCGGGACAGGAGGGGTATACAATGAGCAGTTCTTC.

This clonotype was observed at least ten times. The chain links TRBV2 to TRBJ1-2; 9 positions match TRBD1. Germline V CDR1 and CDR2: SNHLY, FYNNEI. V dropped 6 bases and J dropped 7; count of bases not matched to a gene: 12. The CDR3 has 15 amino acids. CDR3 nucleotides: TGTGCCAGCAGGGGGAGAGGGACAGGGTCTAGTGGCTACACCTTC. Protein product: CASRGRGTGSSGYTF.

The chain carries TRBV20-1 and TRBJ2-5; perhaps TRBD1 as D (6 bases). CDR1 is DFQATT, CDR2 SNEGSKA, per germline (reference sequence). There are 14 residues in the CDR3. V lost 6 bases, J lost 1 base, and 15 bases lay in between. This CDR3 reads CSAQQGTGQETQYF. The CDR3, as DNA: TGCAGTGCCCAACAGGGAACCGGCCAAGAGACCCAGTACTTC.

This clonotype was detected ten times or more. The chain carries TRBV7-9 and TRBJ2-7; the D gene is possibly TRBD1 (6 bases). The CDR3 runs 15 residues. V lost 3 bases and J lost 0, with 12 bases in between. Germline V CDR1 and CDR2: SEHNR, FQNEAQ (reference sequence). DNA for the CDR3: TGTGCCAGCAGCTTTCATCAGGGGAACTCCTACGAGCAGTACTTC. Encoded protein: CASSFHQGNSYEQYF. The complete variable domain, with remaining parts taken from reference TRBV7-9 and TRBJ2-7, reads DTGVSQNPRHKITKRGQNVTFRCDPISEHNRLYWYRQTLGQGPEFLTYFQNEAQLEKSRLLSDRFSAERPKGSFSTLEIQRTEQGDSAMYLCASSFHQGNSYEQYFGPGTRLTVT.

This clonotype was observed a few times. V and J are TRBV28 and TRBJ2-7; TRBD1 matches 12 bases. Trimming at V came to 4 bases and at J to 4 bases, leaving 11 bases not matched to a gene. The germline V gene encodes CDR1 MDHEN and CDR2 SYDVKM. The CDR3 sequence is 17 residues long. The CDR3 DNA reads as TGTGCCAGCAGTTCTCCTTTTTCGGGACAGGGGGCTTACGAGCAGTACTTC. Protein sequence: CASSSPFSGQGAYEQYF.

This clonotype was seen a few times. The rearrangement joins TRBV29-1 to TRBJ2-3; tentatively, D is TRBD2 (6 bases). This CDR3 is 14 amino acids long. The V end was cut by 4 bases, the J end by 3 bases, with 14 bases between. Germline values: CDR1 SQVTM, CDR2 ANQGSEA. The CDR3 DNA reads TGCAGCGTTGTATCGTATGGGGGGACAGATACGCAGTATTTT. This translates into CSVVSYGGTDTQYF.

The table lists this clonotype with many counts. The CDR3 nucleotides are TGTGCCAGCAGCTTATTAGCCGGAGGTGGAGGTGAAAAACTGTTTTTT. It specifies CASSLLAGGGGEKLFF. This chain joins TRBV5-6 and TRBJ1-4; D gene ambiguous. Trimming removed 2 bases from V and 7 bases from J, with 18 bases in between. Looked up from germline, CDR1 is SGHDT and CDR2 is YYEEEE. This CDR3 is built from 16 residues.

The table lists this clonotype with a few counts. This chain connects TRBV4-3 to TRBJ2-6, with D possibly being TRBD2 (5 bases). V lost 0 bases and J 2 bases, leaving 8 bases between the germline ends. The germline CDR1 and CDR2 sequences are LGHNA and YSLEER. CDR3 length: 16 residues. In DNA form, the CDR3 reads TGCGCCAGCAGCCAAGATACCGGGGCTGGGGCCAACGTCCTGACTTTC. Protein sequence: CASSQDTGAGANVLTF.

V is TRBV7-8 and J is TRBJ1-3; D gene uncertain. Looked up from germline, CDR1 is SGHVS and CDR2 is FQNEAQ. V lost 5 bases and J lost 4, with 18 bases in between. The CDR3 sequence is 16 residues long. The CDR3: CASSPHGSGKGNTIYF. CDR3 nucleotides: TGTGCCAGCAGCCCGCACGGCAGCGGGAAAGGAAACACCATATATTTT.